This T cell receptor beta chain is drawn from a study of shared clonotypes between healthy human individuals. Study as a whole: The plates for each donor numbered three CD4 naive, three CD4 memory, two CD8 naive and one CD8 memory.

The CDR3 loop spans 18 amino acids. J gave up 6 bases and V 1 base, and 15 bases lay outside the gene matches. The germline V gene has CDR1 MDHEN and CDR2 SYDVKM. Repertoires were generated with immunoSEQ multiplex PCR, while TCRdb's copy carries only in-frame clones and drops some. This table holds roughly 600,000 clones, roughly 98% found once. Overall study results and limits: Despite large depth, rarefaction showed incomplete sorted-subset sequencing.

With regard to this clone: No antigen is known for it.

Only CD45RO-negative cells positively selected for CCR7 counted as naive CD8 cells, so terminally differentiated effector memory CD45RA+ cells were excluded. Donors, without exception, were Caucasian adults residing in Nashville, Tennessee. The V and J genes are TRBV28 and TRBJ2-1, with 7 bases lining up with TRBD1. The sequence was collected from a young man in good health. The specimen sequenced was naive CD8+ T cells sorted from blood. Written as DNA, the CDR3 is TGTGCCAGCAGTTTATTCACTCTAGCCCTCAGGGACAGCAATGAGCAGTTCTTC. It yields the protein CASSLFTLALRDSNEQFF.